Presented here are 21 T cell receptor beta chains from one specimen sequenced in a study of cytomegalovirus exposure and HLA in healthy donors. This PCR relied on a set of 60 Vbeta primers and 13 Jbeta primers. Libraries were prepared by immunoSEQ multiplex PCR; TCRdb keeps only in-frame clonotypes and omits some of them. The repertoire has over 150,000 clones, approximately 80% of them found once; the top ten carry 3.7%. The specimen sequenced was PBMCs. All receptors derive from a young man in good health and CMV-seropositive.

CDR3 amino acids: CAWSSGQGDQPQHF. DNA for the CDR3: TGTGCCTGGAGTTCGGGACAGGGCGATCAGCCCCAGCATTTT. The chain carries TRBV30 and TRBJ1-5; 9 bases agree with TRBD1. Germline CDR1 and CDR2: GTSNPN and SVGIG (reference sequence). The CDR3 loop spans 14 amino acids. Losses at the gene ends were 2 bases for V and 5 bases for J; bases not matched to a gene: 4.

The chain employs TRBV2 and TRBJ1-1; perhaps TRBD1 as D (5 bases). From germline, CDR1 is SNHLY and CDR2 FYNNEI. This CDR3 is built from 14 residues. V shed 7 bases and J shed 5 bases, with 17 bases lying between them. CDR3 in amino acids: CASMGTAEITEAFF. In nucleotides, the CDR3 is TGTGCCAGCATGGGGACTGCTGAGATTACTGAAGCTTTCTTT.

This rearrangement joins TRBV18 to TRBJ2-3; 7 bases are a match to TRBD1. V lost 6 bases and J lost 4; bases outside the gene matches: 10. This CDR3 has 15 residues. Per the germline V gene, CDR1 is KGHSH and CDR2 is LQKENI. DNA of the CDR3: TGTGCCAGCTCCCCCCAACAGGGGAATGCAGATACGCAGTATTTT. This gives the protein CASSPQQGNADTQYF.

The rearrangement links TRBV7-8 to TRBJ2-3, with TRBD2 identical over 8 bases. The V and J ends lost 5 bases and 1 base, in that order; junction bases with no gene match: 5. CDR1 is SGHVS, CDR2 FQNEAQ, per germline. The CDR3 totals 15 residues. The CDR3 reads CASSSGGARTDTQYF. CDR3 in DNA: TGTGCCAGCAGCAGCGGGGGAGCGCGCACAGATACGCAGTATTTT.

V gene TRBV4-3 combines with J gene TRBJ2-3, with D possibly being TRBD1 (5 bases). Germline CDR1 and CDR2: LGHNA and YSLEER. This CDR3 contains 10 residues. In DNA form, the CDR3 reads TGCCGGCAGGGTCAAGATACGCAGTATTTT. It is translated as CRQGQDTQYF.

This chain uses TRBV5-1 with TRBJ2-5; 12 bases map to TRBD1. From germline, CDR1 is SGHRS and CDR2 YFSETQ. V lost 4 bases and J lost 1; bases outside the gene matches: 8. This CDR3 region has 17 residues. CDR3 nucleotide sequence: TGCGCCAGCAGCCCCGGGACAGGGGGCGGCGGCCAAGAGACCCAGTACTTC. Translation gives CASSPGTGGGGQETQYF.

This chain uses TRBV9 with TRBJ2-5; D is perhaps TRBD1 (5 bases). Trimming left V 4 bases short and J 5 bases short, with 12 bases between. CDR3 size: 13 residues. Germline values: CDR1 SGDLS, CDR2 YYNGEE. The CDR3 DNA sequence: TGTGCCAGCAGCACAGGAGTAAAGGAGACCCAGTACTTC. Amino acid sequence: CASSTGVKETQYF.

This clone was picked up one time. The genes are TRBV27 and TRBJ2-7; D gene ambiguous. The germline V and J ends were trimmed by 3 bases and 0 bases, with 9 bases remaining between them. Germline CDR1 MNHEY, CDR2 SMNVEV (reference sequence). The CDR3 runs to 14 residues. The CDR3: CASSFGEDSYEQYF. In DNA form, the CDR3 reads TGTGCCAGCAGTTTCGGTGAAGACTCCTACGAGCAGTACTTC.

The chain joins TRBV9 to TRBJ2-1; 8 bases match TRBD2. V shed 2 bases, J shed 0 bases, and the junction held 4 bases outside the gene matches. CDR1 is SGDLS and CDR2 is YYNGEE in the germline V gene. The CDR3 totals 16 residues. CDR3 nucleotides: TGTGCCAGCAGCGTCGTCGGGGGGGGCTCCTACAATGAGCAGTTCTTC. Amino acids: CASSVVGGGSYNEQFF.

This chain connects TRBV20-1 to TRBJ2-7, with TRBD2 as a possible D gene (6 bases). Trimming took off 6 bases at V and 6 bases at J, with 12 bases between the two ends. The CDR3 covers 11 residues. Germline values: CDR1 DFQATT, CDR2 SNEGSKA (reference sequence). Here the CDR3 reads CSAFQGGEQYF. The CDR3 DNA reads as TGCAGTGCGTTTCAGGGAGGCGAGCAGTACTTC.

This clone occurred a few times. The genes are TRBV11-2 and TRBJ2-2; perhaps TRBD2 as D (5 bases). Germline CDR1 reads SGHAT; CDR2 reads FQNNGV. The V end was cut by 3 bases, the J end by 1 base, with 12 bases between. This CDR3 comprises 16 residues. CDR3 coding DNA: TGTGCCAGCAGCTTCCTGGGAGACTGGAACACCGGGGAGCTGTTTTTT. Its protein product is CASSFLGDWNTGELFF.

This chain uses TRBV6-1 with TRBJ2-5; TRBD1 aligns across 8 bases. The germline V gene encodes CDR1 MNHNS and CDR2 SASEGT. CDR3 length: 14 residues. With 5 bases clipped from V and 1 base from J, the junction kept 3 bases outside the gene matches. The chain's CDR3 is CASSWTGSQETQYF. In nucleotides, the CDR3 is TGTGCCAGCAGTTGGACAGGGTCCCAAGAGACCCAGTACTTC.

This chain joins TRBV7-2 and TRBJ2-7, with 11 bases identical to TRBD2. Losses at the gene ends were 3 bases for V and 6 bases for J; bases not matched to a gene: 4. The CDR3 totals 14 residues. Looked up from germline, CDR1 is SGHTA and CDR2 is FQGNSA. CDR3 sequence: CASSFLAGGSEQYF. In DNA, the CDR3 is TGTGCCAGCAGCTTCCTAGCGGGGGGTAGCGAGCAGTACTTC.

This sequence joins TRBV5-1 and TRBJ2-2; no reliable D call. CDR1 is SGHRS and CDR2 is YFSETQ in the germline V gene. Trimming took off 1 base at V and 2 bases at J, with 6 bases between the two ends. The CDR3 extends over 14 amino acids. CDR3 sequence (DNA): TGCGCCAGCAGCTTGTTAGAAAACACCGGGGAGCTGTTTTTT. Translation gives CASSLLENTGELFF.

The chain combines TRBV5-6 with TRBJ1-1; maybe TRBD1 (5 bases). CDR1 and CDR2 from the germline V gene are SGHDT and YYEEEE. The CDR3 runs to 14 residues. Deletions cut 4 bases from V and 7 bases from J, with 17 bases between. DNA for the CDR3: TGTGCCAGCAGCCAGACCGGGGGATGGGGTGAAGCTTTCTTT. This sequence encodes CASSQTGGWGEAFF.

This chain links TRBV10-3 with TRBJ1-6, with TRBD1 identical over 11 bases. This CDR3 region has 17 residues. The J segment lost 4 bases and the V segment lost 7 bases, leaving 9 bases of the junction unmatched. The germline CDR1 and CDR2 sequences are ENHRY and SYGVKD. The DNA for the CDR3 is TGTGCCATCATCCAAGGACAGGGGGCGAGGTATAATTCACCCCTCCACTTT. It translates to CAIIQGQGARYNSPLHF.

The chain recombines TRBV29-1 with TRBJ2-7; 7 nucleotides align to TRBD1. The trim removed 0 bases at V and 2 bases at J, leaving 1 base unmatched. The CDR3 runs 13 residues. CDR1 is SQVTM and CDR2 is ANQGSEA in the germline V gene. CDR3 loop: CSVEDQGAYEQYF. DNA of the CDR3: TGCAGCGTTGAAGACCAGGGGGCCTACGAGCAGTACTTC.

The rearrangement links TRBV29-1 to TRBJ1-3; 7 nucleotides match TRBD1. The J segment lost 4 bases and the V segment lost 1 base, leaving 1 base of the junction unmatched. The CDR3 length is 13 residues. Germline-derived CDR1 and CDR2 are SQVTM and ANQGSEA. In DNA form, the CDR3 reads TGCAGCGTTGAAGGGGACAGAGGAAACACCATATATTTT. This gives the protein CSVEGDRGNTIYF.

V gene TRBV14 combines with J gene TRBJ1-6; D is uncertain. CDR3 size: 13 residues. The germline V gene encodes CDR1 SGHDN and CDR2 FVKESK. Trimming took 4 bases from V and 7 from J, leaving 8 bases between them. This chain's CDR3 is CASSPSQNSPLHF. The CDR3 nucleotides are TGTGCCAGCAGCCCTTCACAGAATTCACCCCTCCACTTT.

This rearrangement joins TRBV5-1 to TRBJ2-7; weak D call: TRBD1 (6 bases). The germline gives CDR1 SGHRS, CDR2 YFSETQ. This CDR3 has 12 amino acids. Trimming removed 2 bases from V and 3 bases from J, with 6 bases in between. The CDR3 region has the DNA TGCGCCAGCAGCTTAGGGGGCTACGAGCAGTACTTC. Protein product: CASSLGGYEQYF.

This clone was found once. The gene calls are TRBV29-1 and TRBJ2-7; 8 nucleotides line up with TRBD1. J gave up 5 bases and V 7 bases, and 10 bases lay outside the gene matches. The CDR3 length is 13 residues. Per the germline V gene, CDR1 is SQVTM and CDR2 is ANQGSEA. CDR3 region: CSARTGMNDEQYF. For the CDR3, the DNA is TGCAGCGCCCGGACAGGGATGAACGACGAGCAGTACTTC.